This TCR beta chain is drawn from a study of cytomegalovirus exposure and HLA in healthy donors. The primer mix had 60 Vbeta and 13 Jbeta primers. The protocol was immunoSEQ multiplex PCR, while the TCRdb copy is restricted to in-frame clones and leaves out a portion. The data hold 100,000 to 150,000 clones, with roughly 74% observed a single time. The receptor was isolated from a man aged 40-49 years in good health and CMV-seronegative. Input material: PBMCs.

The CDR3 loop is CASNEGNTEAFF. CDR3 DNA: TGTGCCAGTAATGAGGGGAACACTGAAGCTTTCTTT. The chain employs TRBV19 and TRBJ1-1; D is ambiguous. This CDR3 has 12 amino acids. Per germline, CDR1 LNHDA and CDR2 SQIVND (reference sequence). V was shortened by 7 bases and J by 1 base, with 7 bases between the two germline ends.